This entry concerns a single T cell receptor (beta chain). The data were obtained in a study of Graves' ophthalmopathy and Graves' hyperthyroidism. From RNA, the CDR3 regions of TCR beta chains were amplified and sequenced. The workflow started with a first-round RT-PCR run with HTBI primers and then moved on to a second-round multiplex PCR. TCRdb reanalysed the multiplex PCR reads using MiXCR and keeps one entry per CDR3 protein. The sample records hundreds of thousands of distinct CDR3 sequences, 20% to 25% being singletons. The V and J ends lost 6 bases and 3 bases respectively, with 12 bases between them. The CDR3 spans 13 residues. Germline CDR1 MDHEN, CDR2 SYDVKM.

This chain links TRBV28 with TRBJ2-7; possible D gene TRBD1, 5 bases. The TCR was taken from a woman under 30 with stable Graves' hyperthyroidism. Some clones in this sample may be carry-over from other donors' samples. The sequenced sample consisted of peripheral blood. The CDR3 DNA is TGTGCCAGCAGCCCGCCCAGGGTCTACGAGCAGTACTTC. Protein product: CASSPPRVYEQYF.